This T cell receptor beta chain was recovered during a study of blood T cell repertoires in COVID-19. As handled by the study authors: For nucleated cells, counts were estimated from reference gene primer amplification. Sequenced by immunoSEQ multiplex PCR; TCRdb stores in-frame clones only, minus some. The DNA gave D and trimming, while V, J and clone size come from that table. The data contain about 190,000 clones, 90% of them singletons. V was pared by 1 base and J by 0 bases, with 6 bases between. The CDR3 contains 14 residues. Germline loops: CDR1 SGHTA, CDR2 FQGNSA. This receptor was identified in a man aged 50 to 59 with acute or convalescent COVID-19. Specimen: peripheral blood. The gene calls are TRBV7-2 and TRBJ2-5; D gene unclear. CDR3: CASSLGQNQETQYF. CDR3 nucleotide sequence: TGTGCCAGCAGCTTAGGGCAGAACCAAGAGACCCAGTACTTC.